The sequence of this TCR beta chain was determined in a study of blood T cell repertoires in COVID-19. Study summary: Both acute and convalescent COVID-19 samples were obtained from the United States, Italy and Spain.

Trimming removed 10 bases at V and 0 bases at J, with 11 bases between. The germline gives CDR1 SGHRS, CDR2 YFSETQ. CDR3 length: 14 amino acids. Here immunoSEQ multiplex PCR was the method, and the copy in TCRdb shows in-frame clones only, minus some. The sample carries around 130,000 clones, less than 90% recorded once. The sequenced sample consisted of PBMCs or T cells enriched from blood (not recorded which). This clonotype was sampled from a woman in her 30s who had recovered from COVID-19. The genes are TRBV5-1 and TRBJ2-6, with D hard to call. CDR3: CAVVQHSGANVLTF. Here the CDR3 DNA reads TGCGCCGTAGTACAGCACTCTGGGGCCAACGTCCTGACTTTC.